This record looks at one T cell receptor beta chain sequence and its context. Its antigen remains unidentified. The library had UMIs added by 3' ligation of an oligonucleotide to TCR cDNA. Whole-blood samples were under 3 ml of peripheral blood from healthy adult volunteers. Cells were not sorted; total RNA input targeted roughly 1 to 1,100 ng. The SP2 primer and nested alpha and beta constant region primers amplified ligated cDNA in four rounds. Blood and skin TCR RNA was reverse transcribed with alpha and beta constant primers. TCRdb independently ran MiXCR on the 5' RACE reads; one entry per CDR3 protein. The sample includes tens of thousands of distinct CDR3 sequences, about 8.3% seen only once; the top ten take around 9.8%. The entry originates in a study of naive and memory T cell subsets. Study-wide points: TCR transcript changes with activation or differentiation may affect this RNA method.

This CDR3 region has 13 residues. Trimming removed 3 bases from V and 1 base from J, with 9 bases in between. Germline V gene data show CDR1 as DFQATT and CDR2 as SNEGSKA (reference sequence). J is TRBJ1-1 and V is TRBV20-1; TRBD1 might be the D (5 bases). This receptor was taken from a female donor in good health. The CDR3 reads CSASRTPNTEAFF. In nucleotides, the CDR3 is TGCAGTGCTAGTAGGACACCGAACACTGAAGCTTTCTTT.